What follows are 22 T cell receptor beta chains derived from one specimen sequenced in a study of CD8+ T cells in alopecia areata (dated by TCRdb to between 2018 and 2020). The library relied on the immunoSEQ multiplex PCR assay. RNA was extracted from all samples and reverse transcribed into cDNA, which served as template for TCR sequencing. Held by TCRdb, this immuneACCESS table contains in-frame sequences only and omits some clones. Under half of the omission traces to an unresolved V gene where checked; the cause of the rest is unknown. The sample data list around 190,000 clones, and roughly 60% of these were observed just once. The ten largest make up approximately 0.93% of the sample. Reading the label with the study, this specimen's time point is: around 24 weeks on oral tofacitinib. The treatment or condition tag for this specimen amounts to: oral pan-JAK inhibitor, 5-10 mg twice daily. The sample here was CD4+ T cells sorted from blood, taken at week 24, from a patient treated with tofacitinib. The receptors come from a human donor with alopecia areata.

The chain joins TRBV25-1 to TRBJ2-5; perhaps D is TRBD1 or TRBD2 (5 bases each). Germline V gene lookup returns CDR1 MGHDK and CDR2 SYGVNS. The germline V and J ends were trimmed by 5 bases and 4 bases, with 17 bases remaining between them. The CDR3 consists of 15 residues. This chain's CDR3 is CASSPGTLKGETQYF. The CDR3 region has the DNA TGTGCCAGCAGTCCCGGGACCCTCAAGGGAGAGACCCAGTACTTC.

V is TRBV19 and J is TRBJ2-5; D remains ambiguous. This CDR3 comprises 14 residues. Germline CDR1 and CDR2: LNHDA and SQIVND (reference sequence). V lost 6 bases and J 5 bases, leaving 16 bases between the germline ends. CDR3 region: CASRGSKGEETQYF. The CDR3, as DNA: TGTGCCAGTAGGGGCAGCAAAGGCGAGGAGACCCAGTACTTC.

The count of this clone is one. V and J are TRBV5-6 and TRBJ1-1; D unclear. The germline CDR1 and CDR2 sequences are SGHDT and YYEEEE. This CDR3 has 16 amino acids. The V gene lost 4 bases and the J gene lost 1 base, with 17 bases spanning the gap. The CDR3 reads CASSPFLGIRNTEAFF. CDR3 nucleotide sequence: TGTGCCAGCAGCCCGTTCTTGGGGATACGGAACACTGAAGCTTTCTTT.

This clone was seen just once. The chain joins TRBV6-1 to TRBJ1-2, with unresolved D. The CDR3 sequence is 11 residues long. Germline CDR1 is MNHNS and CDR2 is SASEGT. Between the trimmed V and J ends, which lost 2 bases and 5 bases, there was a span of 3 bases. Written as DNA, the CDR3 is TGTGCCAGCAGTGAAAAGTATGGCTACACCTTC. It encodes CASSEKYGYTF.

J is TRBJ1-5 and V is TRBV2, with 9 bases lining up with TRBD1. V trimming: 6 bases; J trimming: 5 bases; junction bases outside the gene matches: 5. The length of the CDR3 is 14 residues. CDR1 is SNHLY, CDR2 FYNNEI, per germline. The CDR3 sequence is CASRPGQGHQPQHF. In nucleotides, the CDR3 is TGTGCCAGCAGGCCGGGACAGGGCCATCAGCCCCAGCATTTT.

This clone was observed a few times. The genes are TRBV10-3 and TRBJ1-1; D is unclear. Trimming left V 0 bases short and J 0 bases short, with 8 bases between. This CDR3 has 15 amino acids. Germline lookup yields CDR1 ENHRY and CDR2 SYGVKD. CDR3: CAISESTRVNTEAFF. CDR3 nucleotide sequence: TGTGCCATCAGTGAGTCGACTCGGGTGAACACTGAAGCTTTCTTT.

This clone was observed a few times. V is TRBV29-1 and J is TRBJ2-7; D is possibly TRBD1 (6 bases). The CDR3 contains 13 residues. V was shortened by 7 bases and J by 0 bases, with 13 bases between the two germline ends. Germline V lookup: CDR1 SQVTM, CDR2 ANQGSEA. CDR3 in DNA: TGCAGCGCAGCCTACAGGGACTCCTACGAGCAGTACTTC. Encoded protein: CSAAYRDSYEQYF.

The gene calls are TRBV11-2 and TRBJ2-7; D possibly corresponds to TRBD1 (6 bases). Germline V gene sequence: CDR1 SGHAT, CDR2 FQNNGV. The germline V and J ends were trimmed by 2 bases and 5 bases, with 10 bases remaining between them. The CDR3 runs 13 residues. The CDR3 protein is CASSLNRVNEQYF. The CDR3 DNA sequence: TGTGCCAGCAGCTTAAACAGGGTCAACGAGCAGTACTTC.

The chain joins TRBV7-3 to TRBJ2-3, with TRBD1 as a possible D gene (5 bases). Deletions cut 8 bases from V and 4 bases from J, with 16 bases between. The V gene's germline CDR1 is SGHTA and CDR2 FQGTGA. This CDR3 has 14 residues. Written as DNA, the CDR3 is TGTGCCAGCGCCCAAAATAAAGGGGCAGATACGCAGTATTTT. Translation: CASAQNKGADTQYF. Full variable domain (rest looked up from reference TRBV7-3 and TRBJ2-3): GAGVSQTPSNKVTEKGKYVELRCDPISGHTALYWYRQSLGQGPEFLIYFQGTGAADDSGLPNDRFFAVRPEGSVSTLKIQRTERGDSAVYLCASAQNKGADTQYFGPGTRLTVL.

This clone has only a few counts. The chain joins TRBV7-2 to TRBJ2-3; D perhaps matches TRBD2 (6 bases). V shed 5 bases and J shed 6 bases, with 18 bases lying between them. Germline-derived CDR1 and CDR2 are SGHTA and FQGNSA. The CDR3 consists of 15 residues. CDR3: CASSPDGGTPDTQYF. The CDR3 DNA reads TGTGCCAGCAGCCCCGATGGGGGGACCCCGGATACGCAGTATTTT.

This clone has more than one count but fewer than ten. V gene TRBV5-1 combines with J gene TRBJ2-1; the match to TRBD2 covers 9 bases. V lost 3 bases to trimming and J lost 3 bases; unmatched junction nucleotides: 4. From germline, CDR1 is SGHRS and CDR2 YFSETQ. The CDR3 consists of 15 residues. CDR3 DNA sequence: TGCGCCAGCAGCTCGGAGCGGGGGGTCTACAATGAGCAGTTCTTC. Encoded protein: CASSSERGVYNEQFF.

V and J are TRBV7-2 and TRBJ1-1; D uncertain. The CDR3 is made up of 11 amino acids. Germline CDR1 is SGHTA and CDR2 is FQGNSA. Trimming shortened V by 2 bases and J by 4 bases, and 2 bases separated the two germline ends. DNA for the CDR3: TGTGCCAGCAGCTTAATCACTGAAGCTTTCTTT. Encoded protein: CASSLITEAFF. Variable domain in full (rest from reference TRBV7-2 and TRBJ1-1): GAGVSQSPSNKVTEKGKDVELRCDPISGHTALYWYRQSLGQGLEFLIYFQGNSAPDKSGLPSDRFSAERTGGSVSTLTIQRTQQEDSAVYLCASSLITEAFFGQGTRLTVV.

The rearrangement joins TRBV25-1 to TRBJ2-2, with 9 nucleotides matching TRBD1. This CDR3 spans 12 amino acids. Germline lookup yields CDR1 MGHDK and CDR2 SYGVNS. Losses at the gene ends were 2 bases for V and 14 bases for J; bases not matched to a gene: 3. The CDR3 nucleotides read TGTGCCAGCAGTGAAGGGACAGGGATACTGTTTTTT. It yields the protein CASSEGTGILFF.

This clone was seen more than once but under ten times. CDR3 residues: CASSPGQGLYEQYF. The CDR3 bases are TGTGCCAGCAGCCCGGGACAGGGCCTCTACGAGCAGTACTTC. The chain recombines TRBV9 with TRBJ2-7, with 9 bases that match TRBD1. Per the germline V gene, CDR1 is SGDLS and CDR2 is YYNGEE. The length of the CDR3 is 14 residues. Trimming took 4 bases from V and 3 from J; bases not matched to a gene: 5.

This clone has a handful of counts. The chain combines TRBV19 with TRBJ1-5; a possible D gene is TRBD1 (5 bases). Between the trimmed V and J ends, which lost 9 bases and 7 bases, there was a span of 19 bases. The germline gives CDR1 LNHDA, CDR2 SQIVND (reference sequence). The CDR3 sequence is 14 residues long. The CDR3 nucleotides read TGTGCCAGCACCCCTGGGAGGGGTTGGCAGCCCCAGCATTTT. Amino acids: CASTPGRGWQPQHF.

This rearrangement joins TRBV5-6 to TRBJ2-1; tentatively, D is TRBD1 (6 bases). Between the trimmed V and J ends, which lost 7 bases and 4 bases, there was a span of 18 bases. The germline V gene encodes CDR1 SGHDT and CDR2 YYEEEE. The CDR3 is 15 amino acids. This CDR3 is CASRIWGPLYNEQFF. As DNA, the CDR3 is TGTGCCAGCCGGATCTGGGGGCCCCTTTACAATGAGCAGTTCTTC.

The V call is TRBV11-2, the J call TRBJ2-3, with a weak D call TRBD2 (6 bases). CDR1 SGHAT and CDR2 FQNNGV come from the germline V gene. Trimming pared 5 bases from V and 7 bases from J, leaving 31 bases between. The CDR3 loop spans 19 amino acids. The DNA of the CDR3 is TGTGCCAGCAGCCCAAGAGGAGAGTGGGTAGCGGTGCCCCCACATACGCAGTATTTT. This gives the protein CASSPRGEWVAVPPHTQYF.

The chain joins TRBV19 to TRBJ1-5, with unresolved D. The germline V gene has CDR1 LNHDA and CDR2 SQIVND (reference sequence). The V end lost 0 bases, the J end lost 3 bases, and 12 bases lay between the germline ends. The CDR3 runs to 16 residues. The CDR3 bases are TGTGCCAGTAGTATAGAGGCGCGCCGGGTCAATCAGCCCCAGCATTTT. Its translation is CASSIEARRVNQPQHF. Using reference TRBV19 and TRBJ1-5 for the parts outside the CDR3, the full variable domain is DGGITQSPKYLFRKEGQNVTLSCEQNLNHDAMYWYRQDPGQGLRLIYYSQIVNDFQKGDIAEGYSVSREKKESFPLTVTSAQKNPTAFYLCASSIEARRVNQPQHFGDGTRLSIL.

The rearrangement links TRBV7-8 to TRBJ1-5; D perhaps matches TRBD1 (5 bases). The V gene's germline CDR1 is SGHVS and CDR2 FQNEAQ. The CDR3 consists of 15 residues. V was cut by 4 bases and J by 0 bases, with 10 bases left in between. The CDR3 reads CASSSTEISNQPQHF. In DNA form, the CDR3 reads TGTGCCAGCAGCTCGACAGAGATTAGCAATCAGCCCCAGCATTTT.

This chain joins TRBV5-1 and TRBJ2-5; possible D gene TRBD2, 6 bases. This CDR3 contains 15 residues. The V end lost 5 bases, the J end lost 5 bases, and 19 bases lay between the germline ends. CDR1 SGHRS and CDR2 YFSETQ come from the germline V gene. The CDR3 DNA reads as TGCGCCAGCAGTCCCGTCCTTGGGGGGATGGAGACCCAGTACTTC. Translating it yields CASSPVLGGMETQYF.

This chain links TRBV2 with TRBJ2-2; no reliable D call. The germline gives CDR1 SNHLY, CDR2 FYNNEI. The CDR3 is 14 residues long. Trimming left V 6 bases short and J 3 bases short, with 11 bases between. CDR3: CASSPPRDTGELFF. Here the CDR3 DNA reads TGTGCCAGCAGCCCGCCCCGGGACACCGGGGAGCTGTTTTTT.

This clone came up many times. This rearrangement joins TRBV29-1 to TRBJ2-3; 10 nucleotides line up with TRBD2. Germline V gene lookup returns CDR1 SQVTM and CDR2 ANQGSEA. The CDR3 is made up of 15 amino acids. With 4 bases clipped from V and 6 bases from J, the junction kept 10 bases outside the gene matches. CDR3 region: CSVAGFSGGLDTQYF. The CDR3 DNA is TGCAGCGTTGCGGGGTTTAGCGGGGGGTTGGATACGCAGTATTTT.